This is a list of T cell receptor beta chains from one sample in a study of shared clonotypes between healthy human individuals. Assay: immunoSEQ multiplex PCR; the TCRdb copy retains only in-frame clones and omits some. In the table there are roughly 2.2 million clones, approximately 93% of which are singletons. Source material: naive CD4+ T cells from PBMCs. Receptors originate from a man between 18 and 29 years old in good health. Some clones in this sample may be carry-over from other donors' samples. Each CDR3 is given with its conserved first and last residue. The D gene is left open where the match is weak. The size of a clone is reported for some rows only, either as once, few or many, or as a class for expanded clones.

clone size	V gene	D gene	J gene	CDR3 DNA	CDR3 protein
.	TRBV28	TRBD2	TRBJ2-2	TGTGCCAGCAGTTCCACTAGCGGGAGGATCGCGAACACCGGGGAGCTGTTTTTT	CASSSTSGRIANTGELFF
.	TRBV18	TRBD2	TRBJ2-1	TGTGCCAGCTCACCAGAGGGAGCGGGAGGCCGCAATGAGCAGTTCTTC	CASSPEGAGGRNEQFF
.	TRBV15	TRBD2	TRBJ2-6	TGTGCCACCAGCACACGGGAGGCTGGGGCCAACGTCCTGACTTTC	CATSTREAGANVLTF
.	TRBV6-5	.	TRBJ2-7	TGTGCCAGCAATAATGGCCCTGGTGAGCAGTACTTC	CASNNGPGEQYF
.	TRBV13	.	TRBJ1-2	TGTGCCAGCAGCTTAGGGGGGGCGAACTATGGCTACACCTTC	CASSLGGANYGYTF
.	TRBV5-1	TRBD2	TRBJ2-3	TGCGCCAGCCGGGACTACTCTAGCACAGATACGCAGTATTTT	CASRDYSSTDTQYF
.	TRBV6-5	.	TRBJ2-7	TGTGCCAGCAGTTACGGGGTGGGGCCGAAGTACTTC	CASSYGVGPKYF
once	TRBV11-3	.	TRBJ2-2	TGTGCCAGCAGCTTAATAAGTCCCGGGGAGCTGTTTTTT	CASSLISPGELFF
.	TRBV27	TRBD2	TRBJ2-1	TGTGCCAGCAGGGGGGCGGGACTAGCGATGTATGAGCAGTTCTTC	CASRGAGLAMYEQFF
.	TRBV15	.	TRBJ1-2	TGTGCCACCAGCAGAGATTCACCGCAAGGCTACACCTTC	CATSRDSPQGYTF
once	TRBV5-8	TRBD1	TRBJ1-1	TGTGCCAGCAGCTCCTGGACAGGCCTTGAAGCTTTCTTT	CASSSWTGLEAFF
.	TRBV4-3	.	TRBJ2-2	TGCGCCAGCAGCCAAGATATCACCGGGGAGCTGTTTTTT	CASSQDITGELFF
.	TRBV7-2	.	TRBJ2-1	TGTGCCAGCAGCTCCGGGCCCAACAATGAGCAGTTCTTC	CASSSGPNNEQFF
.	TRBV28	TRBD2	TRBJ2-3	TGTGCCAGCAGGACACTAGCGGGAGAGTCCACAGATACGCAGTATTTT	CASRTLAGESTDTQYF
.	TRBV25-1	TRBD2	TRBJ2-5	TGTGCCAGCAGTGACCTACGGACTAGCGGAGAGACCCAGTACTTC	CASSDLRTSGETQYF
.	TRBV7-3	TRBD1	TRBJ1-1	TGTGCCAGCAGCCTAGAGGGAACTTCAGGGGGCACTGAAGCTTTCTTT	CASSLEGTSGGTEAFF
.	TRBV28	TRBD1	TRBJ1-5	TGTGCCAGCAGTTGGGACAGGGATAGCAATCAGCCCCAGCATTTT	CASSWDRDSNQPQHF
.	TRBV6-5	.	TRBJ2-1	TGTGCCAGCAGCCCTCGGCCCAGGTCGGGCAATGAGCAGTTCTTC	CASSPRPRSGNEQFF
.	TRBV5-1	.	TRBJ2-7	TGCGCCAGCAGCTTGGTCGGCGGAGCCTACGAGCAGTACTTC	CASSLVGGAYEQYF
.	TRBV5-4	TRBD1	TRBJ1-1	TGTGCCAGCAGCTTAGGAGGACAGGGGTTCAACACTGAAGCTTTCTTT	CASSLGGQGFNTEAFF
.	TRBV4-1	.	TRBJ1-4	TGCGCCAGCAGCCTAAGGCTGATAGAAACTAATGAAAAACTGTTTTTT	CASSLRLIETNEKLFF
.	TRBV19	.	TRBJ1-1	TGTGCCAGTAGTCCGTACGGCGGGGGAAGGAACACTGAAGCTTTCTTT	CASSPYGGGRNTEAFF
once	TRBV30	.	TRBJ2-2	TGTGCCTGGAGGCCGTACCCAAACACCGGGGAGCTGTTTTTT	CAWRPYPNTGELFF
.	TRBV7-9	.	TRBJ1-2	TGTGCCAGCAGCCCACAACGGGGTAGCGGCTATGGCTACACCTTC	CASSPQRGSGYGYTF
.	TRBV7-9	TRBD2	TRBJ2-5	TGTGCCAGCAGCTCCTGGGAGGGCGGGGAGACCCAGTACTTC	CASSSWEGGETQYF
.	TRBV5-1	.	TRBJ2-7	TGCGCCAGCAGCTTGGCCGAGGCGGACGGCCCCTACGAGCAGTACTTC	CASSLAEADGPYEQYF